The next 25 T cell receptor beta chains were all read from a single sample in a study of human T cells and chemical hapten exposure. Time point in this sample: patch test 1, 2 weeks after DPC sensitization. Documented treatment: therapeutic diphenylcyclopropenone sensitization with weekly scalp DPC. TCRdb reprocessed the RACE reads via MiXCR and lists one record per CDR3 protein. The sample has around 75,000 distinct CDR3 sequences, about 10% seen once. This specimen was whole blood, taken in connection with sensitization to the hapten diphenylcyclopropenone (DPC). These receptors were taken from a woman aged 55-69 years with alopecia areata. Some clones in this sample may be carry-over from other donors' samples.

The sample holds many counts of this clonotype. The rearrangement links TRBV2 to TRBJ1-5; D is ambiguous. The V gene's germline CDR1 is SNHLY and CDR2 FYNNEI. With 2 bases removed from V and 6 bases from J, the gap between germline ends came to 8 bases. The CDR3 totals 13 residues. The CDR3 spells CASSEWRVQPQHF. The CDR3 DNA sequence: TGTGCCAGCAGTGAATGGCGAGTTCAGCCCCAGCATTTT. The full variable domain, its missing parts supplied by reference TRBV2 and TRBJ1-5, is EPEVTQTPSHQVTQMGQEVILRCVPISNHLYFYWYRQILGQKVEFLVSFYNNEISEKSEIFDDQFSVERPDGSNFTLKIRSTKLEDSAMYFCASSEWRVQPQHFGDGTRLSIL.

The chain links TRBV16 to TRBJ2-1; D could derive from TRBD1 or TRBD2 (5 bases each). The V gene lost 2 bases and the J gene lost 8 bases, with 16 bases spanning the gap. The CDR3 has 15 residues. Germline V gene sequence: CDR1 KGHSY, CDR2 FQNENV. In DNA form, the CDR3 reads TGTGCCAGCAGCCAACGGGGCGGAGTAGTCTATGAGCAGTTCTTC. Its protein is CASSQRGGVVYEQFF.

This clonotype was counted at least ten times. The chain couples TRBV3-1 to TRBJ1-1; 8 bases map to TRBD1. This CDR3 is built from 17 residues. Germline CDR1 LGHDT, CDR2 YNNKEL (reference sequence). After removal of 0 bases from V and 5 bases from J, the junction contained 11 bases not matched to a gene. The CDR3 is CASSQDGGSGGRTEAFF. The CDR3 DNA is TGTGCCAGCAGCCAAGATGGGGGGTCAGGGGGCCGAACTGAAGCTTTCTTT.

This clonotype was counted between two and nine times. The genes are TRBV20-1 and TRBJ1-3; 8 nucleotides align to TRBD1. Trimming cost V 5 bases and J 3 bases; bases outside gene matches: 9. The germline gives CDR1 DFQATT, CDR2 SNEGSKA (reference sequence). CDR3 length equals 15 residues. The CDR3 bases are TGCAGTGCTCCACTCCAGGGGGCGGTTGGAAACACCATATATTTT. This codes for CSAPLQGAVGNTIYF.

This clonotype was picked up a small number of times. The chain links TRBV29-1 to TRBJ2-5; TRBD2 is a possible D gene (7 bases). V was clipped by 3 bases and J by 13 bases, with 18 bases between them. This CDR3 has 12 amino acids. The V gene's germline CDR1 is SQVTM and CDR2 ANQGSEA. CDR3 DNA: TGCAGCGTTGATATAGGCGGGGGCCCCTTGTACTTC. It specifies CSVDIGGGPLYF.

This clonotype was observed at least ten times. The chain links TRBV2 to TRBJ2-7; D not resolved. The germline gives CDR1 SNHLY, CDR2 FYNNEI. V was shortened by 5 bases and J by 0 bases, with 8 bases between the two germline ends. The CDR3 is made up of 13 amino acids. The chain's CDR3 is CASSQLGSYEQYF. The DNA of the CDR3 is TGTGCCAGCAGTCAGTTGGGCTCCTACGAGCAGTACTTC. Drawing the rest from reference TRBV2 and TRBJ2-7, the complete variable domain is EPEVTQTPSHQVTQMGQEVILRCVPISNHLYFYWYRQILGQKVEFLVSFYNNEISEKSEIFDDQFSVERPDGSNFTLKIRSTKLEDSAMYFCASSQLGSYEQYFGPGTRLTVT.

This clonotype showed up just a few times. In DNA form, the CDR3 reads TGTGCCAGCAGTGAATTTGGACTAGACTCCTACAATGAGCAGTTCTTC. Translating it yields CASSEFGLDSYNEQFF. The chain links TRBV2 to TRBJ2-1, with 7 bases matching TRBD2. The CDR3 loop spans 16 amino acids. J gave up 0 bases and V 2 bases, and 4 bases lay outside the gene matches. Germline V lookup: CDR1 SNHLY, CDR2 FYNNEI.

This chain joins TRBV7-2 and TRBJ2-7; a possible D gene is TRBD2 (7 bases). Germline V gene data show CDR1 as SGHTA and CDR2 as FQGNSA. The CDR3 sequence is 15 residues long. V lost 1 base and J lost 3, with 13 bases in between. CDR3 coding DNA: TGTGCCAGCAGCTTAGACCGGGGGGCATACTACGAGCAGTACTTC. Its protein product is CASSLDRGAYYEQYF.

In DNA form, the CDR3 reads TGCAGTGCACATAAGGAGGCGGGTTACAATCAGCCCCAGCATTTT. It specifies CSAHKEAGYNQPQHF. The V gene is TRBV20-1, the J gene TRBJ1-5; D gene unclear. Trimming removed 6 bases from V and 3 bases from J, with 18 bases in between. The CDR3 runs 15 residues. Per germline, CDR1 DFQATT and CDR2 SNEGSKA (reference sequence).

CDR3 region: CASSEGATLDTEAFF. The CDR3 DNA is TGTGCCAGCAGTGAAGGGGCTACCCTGGACACTGAAGCTTTCTTT. This chain connects TRBV6-1 to TRBJ1-1; no reliable D call. Deletions cut 1 base from V and 3 bases from J, with 12 bases between. The length of the CDR3 is 15 residues. Germline CDR1 is MNHNS and CDR2 is SASEGT.

This clonotype was detected a few times. J is TRBJ2-2 and V is TRBV5-1; D uncertain. In germline, CDR1 is SGHRS, CDR2 YFSETQ. V lost 2 bases, J lost 4 bases, and 12 bases lay in between. This CDR3 has 15 amino acids. In nucleotides, the CDR3 is TGCGCCAGCAGCTTATTGGACCCGAGCACCGGGGAGCTGTTTTTT. This sequence encodes CASSLLDPSTGELFF.

A few counts support this clonotype. The gene calls are TRBV20-1 and TRBJ2-3, with TRBD2 matching over 12 bases. Germline V CDR1 and CDR2: DFQATT, SNEGSKA (reference sequence). CDR3 length: 19 residues. The junction had 12 bases not matched to a gene; V was cut back by 0 bases and J by 2 bases. The CDR3 bases are TGCAGTGCTAGAGACCCCCTAGCGGGGGGGCTCGTGATCACAGATACGCAGTATTTT. Translation gives CSARDPLAGGLVITDTQYF.

This clonotype was seen more than once but under ten times. The CDR3 DNA reads as TGTGCCAGCAGCCCCCCGGGACTACAGATTTACAATGAGCAGTTCTTC. Translated: CASSPPGLQIYNEQFF. The J gene is TRBJ2-1, the V gene TRBV3-1; 7 bases map to TRBD2. This CDR3 region has 16 residues. The germline CDR1 and CDR2 sequences are LGHDT and YNNKEL (reference sequence). Trimming cost V 4 bases and J 4 bases; bases outside gene matches: 10.

This clonotype was counted ten times or more. J is TRBJ2-2 and V is TRBV7-9; D might be TRBD1 (6 bases). Germline CDR1 and CDR2: SEHNR and FQNEAQ (reference sequence). The germline V and J ends were trimmed by 6 bases and 2 bases, with 16 bases remaining between them. The CDR3 totals 16 residues. This CDR3 reads CASSSTTGPNTGELFF. The CDR3 nucleotides are TGTGCCAGCAGTTCAACTACAGGGCCCAACACCGGGGAGCTGTTTTTT.

This clonotype showed up just a few times. The chain carries TRBV6-5 and TRBJ1-1; weak D call: TRBD1 (5 bases). Trimming cost V 2 bases and J 2 bases, with 9 bases left between them. This CDR3 is 14 amino acids long. Per germline, CDR1 MNHEY and CDR2 SVGAGI. CDR3 region: CASSYQTANTEAFF. CDR3 coding DNA: TGTGCCAGCAGTTACCAGACAGCTAACACTGAAGCTTTCTTT.

This clonotype has more than one count but fewer than ten. The rearrangement joins TRBV29-1 to TRBJ2-5; the match to TRBD1 covers 7 bases. Germline lookup yields CDR1 SQVTM and CDR2 ANQGSEA. J lost 3 bases, V lost 6 bases, and 4 bases had no gene match. This CDR3 is 12 amino acids long. The DNA for the CDR3 is TGCAGCGTAACAGGGACAGAAGAGACCCAGTACTTC. Encoded protein: CSVTGTEETQYF.

This clonotype was found many times. The chain recombines TRBV10-1 with TRBJ2-7; D is possibly TRBD1 (6 bases). Germline-derived CDR1 and CDR2 are WNHNN and SYGVQD (reference sequence). This CDR3 comprises 14 residues. Deletions cut 2 bases from V and 2 bases from J, with 10 bases between. CDR3 protein: CASSEQAGAYEQYF. The DNA for the CDR3 is TGCGCCAGCAGTGAGCAGGCAGGGGCCTACGAGCAGTACTTC.

The rearrangement uses TRBV2 and TRBJ2-3; no clear D. Germline V gives CDR1 SNHLY, CDR2 FYNNEI. The V gene lost 6 bases and the J gene lost 3 bases, with 10 bases spanning the gap. The CDR3 is 13 residues long. The CDR3 bases are TGTGCCAGCAGGAGTCGCCGAACAGATACGCAGTATTTT. Encoded protein: CASRSRRTDTQYF.

The genes are TRBV7-2 and TRBJ2-1; 14 positions agree with TRBD2. Trimming removed 8 bases from V and 12 bases from J; junction bases left unmatched: 12. This CDR3 contains 15 residues. CDR1 is SGHTA and CDR2 is FQGNSA in the germline V gene. This CDR3 is CASLVRTGLAGGQFF. The DNA for the CDR3 is TGTGCCAGCTTAGTAAGAACTGGACTAGCGGGGGGGCAGTTCTTC. Looking up the rest from reference TRBV7-2 and TRBJ2-1 gives the full variable domain: GAGVSQSPSNKVTEKGKDVELRCDPISGHTALYWYRQSLGQGLEFLIYFQGNSAPDKSGLPSDRFSAERTGGSVSTLTIQRTQQEDSAVYLCASLVRTGLAGGQFFGPGTRLTVL.

This clonotype was counted at least ten times. The rearrangement joins TRBV7-3 to TRBJ2-7, with D possibly TRBD2 on 7 matching bases. Between the trimmed V and J ends, which lost 1 base and 2 bases, there was a span of 12 bases. Germline loops: CDR1 SGHTA, CDR2 FQGTGA. This CDR3 has 15 residues. For the CDR3, the DNA is TGTGCCAGCAGCTTAAGCGGGGGCAGGACCTACGAGCAGTACTTC. It translates to CASSLSGGRTYEQYF. Using reference TRBV7-3 and TRBJ2-7 for the parts outside the CDR3, the full variable domain is GAGVSQTPSNKVTEKGKYVELRCDPISGHTALYWYRQSLGQGPEFLIYFQGTGAADDSGLPNDRFFAVRPEGSVSTLKIQRTERGDSAVYLCASSLSGGRTYEQYFGPGTRLTVT.

This clonotype has ten or more counts. J is TRBJ2-1 and V is TRBV23-1; 7 nucleotides align to TRBD1. TRBV23-1 is given ORF status, its function remaining uncertain. CDR3 length: 20 amino acids. The junction had 19 bases not matched to a gene; V was cut back by 2 bases and J by 3 bases. Here the CDR3 reads CASSQPRTLTGWYGYNEQFF. CDR3 DNA sequence: TGCGCCAGCAGTCAACCCCGGACTTTGACAGGGTGGTATGGCTACAATGAGCAGTTCTTC.

This sequence joins TRBV5-4 and TRBJ1-1, with no clear D. V lost 0 bases and J lost 1, with 7 bases in between. Germline CDR1 is SGHNT and CDR2 is YYREEE (reference sequence). The CDR3 length is 14 residues. The CDR3 nucleotides are TGTGCCAGCAGCTTGGCGTTAAGGAACACTGAAGCTTTCTTT. As protein: CASSLALRNTEAFF.

This clonotype was picked up a small number of times. The chain combines TRBV30 with TRBJ2-1; D not certain. Trimming left V 7 bases short and J 8 bases short, with 24 bases between. The CDR3 sequence is 15 residues long. CDR1 and CDR2 from the germline V gene are GTSNPN and SVGIG (reference sequence). Here the CDR3 reads CALRDGRIPNDEQFF. The CDR3 bases are TGTGCCTTGAGAGACGGACGGATTCCTAACGATGAGCAGTTCTTC.

This clonotype has a handful of counts. The CDR3 loop reads CASSYQGGRGYTF. CDR3 sequence (DNA): TGCGCCAGCAGCTACCAAGGGGGTCGGGGCTACACCTTC. The rearrangement joins TRBV5-1 to TRBJ1-2; possible D gene TRBD1, 6 bases. Germline CDR1 SGHRS, CDR2 YFSETQ. The CDR3 has 13 amino acids. The V end lost 3 bases, the J end lost 8 bases, and 14 bases lay between the germline ends. The variable domain in full, with the rest retrieved from reference TRBV5-1 and TRBJ1-2, is KAGVTQTPRYLIKTRGQQVTLSCSPISGHRSVSWYQQTPGQGLQFLFEYFSETQRNKGNFPGRFSGRQFSNSRSEMNVSTLELGDSALYLCASSYQGGRGYTFGSGTRLTVV.

This clonotype showed up many times. The V and J genes are TRBV3-1 and TRBJ2-7, with D unclear. Deletions cut 4 bases from V and 4 bases from J, with 5 bases between. The CDR3 runs 11 residues. Germline-derived CDR1 and CDR2 are LGHDT and YNNKEL (reference sequence). CDR3 in amino acids: CASSRPYEQYF. The CDR3 nucleotides read TGTGCCAGCAGCCGCCCTTACGAGCAGTACTTC.